A single sample is the source of the 5 T cell receptor beta chains below, sequenced in a study of T cell repertoires in cytomegalovirus infection. TCRdb processed the reads anew with MiXCR; each CDR3 protein has one entry. The table lists roughly 500,000 distinct CDR3 sequences, approximately 16% of them singletons. Sequencing was performed on CD8+ T cells from PBMCs. Source of these receptors: a human donor in good health (CMV status not recorded). Some clones in this sample may be carry-over from other donors' samples.

This chain connects TRBV2 to TRBJ1-5; possible D gene TRBD1, 5 bases. Germline CDR1 SNHLY, CDR2 FYNNEI. V dropped 4 bases and J dropped 0 bases, with 10 bases sitting between them. The CDR3 sequence is 15 residues long. The CDR3 nucleotides read TGTGCCAGCAGTGGAGGGGTACTTAGCAATCAGCCCCAGCATTTT. Protein: CASSGGVLSNQPQHF.

This clonotype was found a few times. This chain connects TRBV5-6 to TRBJ2-7; no definite D call. From germline, CDR1 is SGHDT and CDR2 YYEEEE. This CDR3 has 14 residues. V lost 3 bases and J lost 3, with 13 bases in between. CDR3: CASSSQLQHYEQYF. The CDR3 DNA reads TGTGCCAGCAGCTCCCAGTTGCAGCACTACGAGCAGTACTTC.

The chain recombines TRBV18 with TRBJ2-1; D unresolved. The CDR3 runs to 14 residues. CDR1 and CDR2 (germline): KGHSH, LQKENI. The V end was cut by 2 bases, the J end by 4 bases, with 9 bases between. The CDR3 loop reads CASSPARAYNEQFF. In DNA form, the CDR3 reads TGTGCCAGCTCACCAGCTAGGGCGTACAATGAGCAGTTCTTC.

Details on this clonotype: A much larger clonotype is one base distant, so this may be a read error. The CDR3 loop reads CGSGLVPGGPDEQYF. CDR3 nucleotides: TGTGGTAGTGGTTTGGTTCCGGGGGGGCCGGACGAGCAGTACTTC. The rearrangement joins TRBV12-5 to TRBJ2-7, with TRBD2 matching 8 bases. The germline CDR1 and CDR2 sequences are LGHNT and FRNRAP. There are 15 residues in the CDR3.

In this sample, this clonotype turned up many times. The CDR3, as DNA: TGTGCCAGCAGTTACCCAGGATGGCTGGGGGGCTACACCTTC. Translation gives CASSYPGWLGGYTF. The V gene is TRBV6-5, the J gene TRBJ1-2; D not resolved. This CDR3 spans 14 amino acids. With 2 bases removed from V and 8 bases from J, the gap between germline ends came to 15 bases. From germline, CDR1 is MNHEY and CDR2 SVGAGI.